This TCR beta chain was captured by sequencing in a study of breast tumors, draining lymph nodes, adjacent tissues. Broader study findings: Luminal-like breast cancer showed significantly higher tumor–nontumor repertoire similarity than basal-like. Tumor repertoires ranked between lymph nodes and nontumor tissue in diversity, with V and J gene preferences.

The CDR3 is 14 amino acids. Germline CDR1 and CDR2: MNHNS and SASEGT. With 2 bases removed from V and 6 bases from J, the gap between germline ends came to 11 bases. Axillary draining lymph nodes of breast cancer patients supplied the node samples. TCRdb passed the multiplex PCR reads through MiXCR, listing each CDR3 protein once. This table holds 160,000 or so distinct CDR3 sequences, roughly a third found once. Turning to this clonotype: The antigen is undetermined.

The TCR sequence derives from a female donor with breast cancer. Some clones in this sample may be carry-over from other donors' samples. Sequenced material: axillary lymph node tissue. The chain is built from TRBV6-1 and TRBJ1-5, with D uncertain. CDR3 sequence (DNA): TGTGCCAGCAGTGAAATAGTGCCTAGTCAGCCCCAGCATTTT. Translated, it gives CASSEIVPSQPQHF.